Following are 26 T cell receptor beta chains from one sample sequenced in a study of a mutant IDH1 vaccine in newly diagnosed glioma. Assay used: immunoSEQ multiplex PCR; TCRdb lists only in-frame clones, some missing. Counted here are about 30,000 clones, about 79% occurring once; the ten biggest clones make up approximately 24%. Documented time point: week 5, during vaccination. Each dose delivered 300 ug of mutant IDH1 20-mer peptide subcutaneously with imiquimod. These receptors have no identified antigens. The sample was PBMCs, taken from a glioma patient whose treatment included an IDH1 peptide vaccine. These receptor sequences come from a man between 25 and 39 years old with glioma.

In DNA form, the CDR3 reads TGTGCCAGCAGCAGCCGGGACAGGGGTTGGGGAGAGCAGTTCTTC. This gives the protein CASSSRDRGWGEQFF. This chain joins TRBV5-5 and TRBJ2-1; 10 bases align to TRBD1. From germline, CDR1 is SGHKS and CDR2 YYEKEE (reference sequence). V trimming: 4 bases; J trimming: 10 bases; junction bases outside the gene matches: 11. CDR3 length equals 15 residues.

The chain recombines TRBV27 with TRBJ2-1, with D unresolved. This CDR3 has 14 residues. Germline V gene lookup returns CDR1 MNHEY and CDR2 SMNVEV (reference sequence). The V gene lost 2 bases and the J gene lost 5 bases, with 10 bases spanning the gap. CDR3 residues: CASSLAISDNEQFF. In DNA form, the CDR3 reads TGTGCCAGCAGTTTAGCGATATCGGACAATGAGCAGTTCTTC.

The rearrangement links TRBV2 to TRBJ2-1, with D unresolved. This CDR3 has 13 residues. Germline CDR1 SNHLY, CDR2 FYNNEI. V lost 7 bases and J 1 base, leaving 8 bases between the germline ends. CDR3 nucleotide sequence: TGTGCCAGCATTTCCTTGTCCTACAATGAGCAGTTCTTC. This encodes CASISLSYNEQFF.

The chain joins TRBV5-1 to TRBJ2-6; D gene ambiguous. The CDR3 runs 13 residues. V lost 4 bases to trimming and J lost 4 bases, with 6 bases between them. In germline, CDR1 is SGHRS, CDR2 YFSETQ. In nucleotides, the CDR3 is TGCGCCAGCAGCCCATCGGGGGCCAACGTCCTGACTTTC. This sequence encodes CASSPSGANVLTF.

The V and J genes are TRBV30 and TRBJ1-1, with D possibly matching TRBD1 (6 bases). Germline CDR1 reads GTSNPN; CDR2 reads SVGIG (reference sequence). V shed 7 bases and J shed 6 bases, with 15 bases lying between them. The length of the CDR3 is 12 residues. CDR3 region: CAYYRVQAEAFF. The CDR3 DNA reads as TGTGCCTACTACAGGGTACAGGCTGAAGCTTTCTTT.

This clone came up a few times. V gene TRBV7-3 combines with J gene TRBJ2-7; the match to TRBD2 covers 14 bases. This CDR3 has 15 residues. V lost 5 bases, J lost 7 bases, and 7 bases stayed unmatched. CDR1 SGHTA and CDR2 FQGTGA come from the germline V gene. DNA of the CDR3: TGTGCCAGCAGCGGACTAGCGGGGGGCCAGTTGGAGCAGTACTTC. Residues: CASSGLAGGQLEQYF.

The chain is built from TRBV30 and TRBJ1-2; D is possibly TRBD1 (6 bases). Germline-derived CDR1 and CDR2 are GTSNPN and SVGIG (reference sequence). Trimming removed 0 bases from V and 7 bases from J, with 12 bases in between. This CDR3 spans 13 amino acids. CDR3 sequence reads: CAWSVRGAGGYTF. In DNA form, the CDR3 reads TGTGCCTGGAGTGTACGGGGGGCCGGTGGCTACACCTTC.

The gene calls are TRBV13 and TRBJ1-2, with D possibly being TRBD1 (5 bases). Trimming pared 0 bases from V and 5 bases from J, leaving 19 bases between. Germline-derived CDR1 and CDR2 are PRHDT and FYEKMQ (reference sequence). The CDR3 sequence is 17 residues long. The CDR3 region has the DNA TGTGCCAGCAGCTTAGGCCTTAGACAGTCTTCCTCTTATGGCTACACCTTC. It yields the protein CASSLGLRQSSSYGYTF.

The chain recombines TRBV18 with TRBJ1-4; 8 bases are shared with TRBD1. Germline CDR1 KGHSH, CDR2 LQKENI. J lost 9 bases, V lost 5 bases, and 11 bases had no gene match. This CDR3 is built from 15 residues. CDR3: CASSITQGADQKLFF. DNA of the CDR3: TGTGCCAGCTCAATCACGCAGGGGGCAGACCAAAAACTGTTTTTT.

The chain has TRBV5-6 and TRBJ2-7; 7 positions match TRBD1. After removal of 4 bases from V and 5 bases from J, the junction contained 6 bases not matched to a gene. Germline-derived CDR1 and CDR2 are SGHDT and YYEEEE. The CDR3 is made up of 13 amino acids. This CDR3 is CASSMDRPHEQYF. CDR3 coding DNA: TGTGCCAGCAGCATGGACAGGCCCCACGAGCAGTACTTC.

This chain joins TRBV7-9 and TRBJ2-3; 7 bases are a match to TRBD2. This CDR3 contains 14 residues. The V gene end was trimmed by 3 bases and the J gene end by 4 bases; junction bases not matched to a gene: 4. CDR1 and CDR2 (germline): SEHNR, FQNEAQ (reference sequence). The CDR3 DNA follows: TGTGCCAGCAGCTTTGCGGGAGTTGCAGATACGCAGTATTTT. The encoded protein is CASSFAGVADTQYF.

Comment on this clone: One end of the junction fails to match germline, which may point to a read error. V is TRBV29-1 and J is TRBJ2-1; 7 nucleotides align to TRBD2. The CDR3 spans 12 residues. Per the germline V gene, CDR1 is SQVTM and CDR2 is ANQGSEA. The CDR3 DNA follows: TGCAGCGTTCCAGGAAGCGGGATTGGGGTTGTCTTC. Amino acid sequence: CSVPGSGIGVVF.

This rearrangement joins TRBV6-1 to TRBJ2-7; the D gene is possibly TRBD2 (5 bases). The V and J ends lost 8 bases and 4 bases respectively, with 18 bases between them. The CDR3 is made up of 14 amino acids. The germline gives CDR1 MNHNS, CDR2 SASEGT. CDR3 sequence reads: CASRLGSEGYEQYF. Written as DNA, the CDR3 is TGTGCCAGCCGCTTGGGGAGCGAGGGATACGAGCAGTACTTC.

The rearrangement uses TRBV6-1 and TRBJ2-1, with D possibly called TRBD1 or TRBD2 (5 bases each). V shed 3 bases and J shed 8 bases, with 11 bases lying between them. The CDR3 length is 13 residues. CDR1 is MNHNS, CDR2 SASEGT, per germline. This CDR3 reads CASSEVRGDEQFF. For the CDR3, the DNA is TGTGCCAGCAGTGAGGTCCGAGGGGATGAGCAGTTCTTC.

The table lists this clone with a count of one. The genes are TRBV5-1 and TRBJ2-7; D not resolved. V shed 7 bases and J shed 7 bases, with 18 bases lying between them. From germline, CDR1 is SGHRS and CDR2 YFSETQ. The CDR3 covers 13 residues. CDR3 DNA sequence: TGCGCCAGCCGGCCTCTACCATCTGGAGAGCAGTACTTC. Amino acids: CASRPLPSGEQYF.

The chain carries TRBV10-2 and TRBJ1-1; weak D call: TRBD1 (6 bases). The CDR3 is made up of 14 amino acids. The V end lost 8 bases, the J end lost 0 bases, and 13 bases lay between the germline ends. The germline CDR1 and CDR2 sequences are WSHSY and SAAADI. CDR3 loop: CASGQPDVNTEAFF. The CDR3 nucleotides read TGCGCCAGCGGACAGCCGGACGTGAACACTGAAGCTTTCTTT.

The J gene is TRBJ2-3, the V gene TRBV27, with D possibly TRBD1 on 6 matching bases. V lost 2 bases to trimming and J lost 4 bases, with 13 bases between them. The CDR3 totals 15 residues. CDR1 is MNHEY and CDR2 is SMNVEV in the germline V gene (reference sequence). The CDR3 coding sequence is TGTGCCAGCAGTTTAGGGGGCGCAGGATCAGATACGCAGTATTTT. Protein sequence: CASSLGGAGSDTQYF.

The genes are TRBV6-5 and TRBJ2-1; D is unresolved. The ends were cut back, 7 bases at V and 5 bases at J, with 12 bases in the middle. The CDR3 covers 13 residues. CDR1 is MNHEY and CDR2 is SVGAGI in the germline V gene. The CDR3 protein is CASTAFENNEQFF. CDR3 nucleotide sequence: TGTGCCAGCACCGCGTTCGAGAACAATGAGCAGTTCTTC.

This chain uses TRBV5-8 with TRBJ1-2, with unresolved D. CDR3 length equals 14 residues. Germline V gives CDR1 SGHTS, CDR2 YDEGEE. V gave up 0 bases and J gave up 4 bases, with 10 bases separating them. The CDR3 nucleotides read TGTGCCAGCAGCTTGGTAGGCCCTAGCTATGGCTACACCTTC. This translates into CASSLVGPSYGYTF.

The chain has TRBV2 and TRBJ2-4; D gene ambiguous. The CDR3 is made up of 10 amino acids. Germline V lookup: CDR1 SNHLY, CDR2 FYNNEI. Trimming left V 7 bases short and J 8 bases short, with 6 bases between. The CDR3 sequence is CASKWDIQYF. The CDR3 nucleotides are TGTGCCAGCAAATGGGACATTCAGTACTTC.

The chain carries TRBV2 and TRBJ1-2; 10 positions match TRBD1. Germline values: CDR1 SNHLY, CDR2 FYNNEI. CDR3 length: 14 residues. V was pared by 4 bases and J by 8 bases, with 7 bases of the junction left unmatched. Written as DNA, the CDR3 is TGTGCCAGCAGTGCACTCTTGGGACAGGGGGGCTACACCTTC. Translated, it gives CASSALLGQGGYTF.

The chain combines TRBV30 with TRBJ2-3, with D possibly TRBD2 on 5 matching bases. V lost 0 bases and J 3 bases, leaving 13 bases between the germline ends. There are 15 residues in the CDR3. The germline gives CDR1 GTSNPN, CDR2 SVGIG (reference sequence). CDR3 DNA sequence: TGTGCCTGGAGTGTTCGAGATGGACTGACAGATACGCAGTATTTT. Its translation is CAWSVRDGLTDTQYF. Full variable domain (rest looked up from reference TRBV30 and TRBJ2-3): SQTIHQWPATLVQPVGSPLSLECTVEGTSNPNLYWYRQAAGRGLQLLFYSVGIGQISSEVPQNLSASRPQDRQFILSSKKLLLSDSGFYLCAWSVRDGLTDTQYFGPGTRLTVL.

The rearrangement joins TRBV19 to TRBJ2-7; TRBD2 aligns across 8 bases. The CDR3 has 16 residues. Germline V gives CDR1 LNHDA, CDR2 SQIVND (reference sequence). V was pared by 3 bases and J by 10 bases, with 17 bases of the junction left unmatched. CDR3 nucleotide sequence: TGTGCCAGTAGTATTAAAGTGGGGACTAGAGATCGGACACAGTACTTC. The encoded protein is CASSIKVGTRDRTQYF.

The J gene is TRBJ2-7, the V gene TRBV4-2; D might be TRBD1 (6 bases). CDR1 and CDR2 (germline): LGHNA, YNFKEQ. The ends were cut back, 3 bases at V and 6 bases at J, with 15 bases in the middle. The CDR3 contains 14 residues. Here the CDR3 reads CASSQAPDRGEQYF. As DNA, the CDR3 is TGTGCCAGCAGCCAGGCCCCGGACAGAGGCGAGCAGTACTTC.

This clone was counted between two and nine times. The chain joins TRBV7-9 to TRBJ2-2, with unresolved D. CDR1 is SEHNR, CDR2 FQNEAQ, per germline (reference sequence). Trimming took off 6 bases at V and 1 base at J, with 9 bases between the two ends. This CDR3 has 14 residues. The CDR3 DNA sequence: TGTGCCAGCAGGACTCCGGGGAACACCGGGGAGCTGTTTTTT. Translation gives CASRTPGNTGELFF.

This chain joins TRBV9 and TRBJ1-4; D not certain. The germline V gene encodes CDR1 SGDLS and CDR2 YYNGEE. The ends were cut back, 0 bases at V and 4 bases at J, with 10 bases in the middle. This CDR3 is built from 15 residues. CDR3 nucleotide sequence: TGTGCCAGCAGCGTAGAGGACGGATATAATGAAAAACTGTTTTTT. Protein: CASSVEDGYNEKLFF.